This T cell receptor beta chain was sequenced for a study of lymphopenia after photon versus proton radiotherapy. Overall study results and limits: Relative stability marked proton patients; photon patients lost diversity and naive cells. A bigger post-nadir fall in TCR diversity correlated inversely with survival time in deceased patients.

Repertoires were generated with immunoSEQ multiplex PCR, while TCRdb's copy carries only in-frame clones and drops some. The sample carries over 20,000 clones, 83% recorded once. To note about this clone: Antigen specificity is unknown.

This material consisted of peripheral blood, taken from a patient treated with photon-based radiotherapy. This sequence originates from a woman between 50 and 59 years old with pancreatic cancer.

CDR3 residues: CASSPRPRGETQYF. The CDR3 DNA sequence: TGTGCCAGCTCACCTCGGCCACGTGGCGAGACCCAGTACTTC. V usage is TRBV18 and J usage is TRBJ2-5, with D uncertain. There are 14 residues in the CDR3. The V end lost 3 bases, the J end lost 5 bases, and 13 bases lay between the germline ends. Germline V CDR1 and CDR2: KGHSH, LQKENI.